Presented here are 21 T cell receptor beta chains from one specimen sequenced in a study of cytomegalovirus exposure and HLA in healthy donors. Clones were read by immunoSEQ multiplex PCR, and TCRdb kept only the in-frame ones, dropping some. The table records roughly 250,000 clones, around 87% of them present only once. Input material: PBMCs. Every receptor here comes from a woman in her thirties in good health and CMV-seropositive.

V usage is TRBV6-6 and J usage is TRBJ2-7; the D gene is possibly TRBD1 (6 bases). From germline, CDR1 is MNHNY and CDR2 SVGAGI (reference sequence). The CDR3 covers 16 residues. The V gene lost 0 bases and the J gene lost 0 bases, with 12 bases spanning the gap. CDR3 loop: CASSYSMTGISYEQYF. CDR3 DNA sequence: TGTGCCAGCAGTTACTCGATGACAGGTATCTCCTACGAGCAGTACTTC.

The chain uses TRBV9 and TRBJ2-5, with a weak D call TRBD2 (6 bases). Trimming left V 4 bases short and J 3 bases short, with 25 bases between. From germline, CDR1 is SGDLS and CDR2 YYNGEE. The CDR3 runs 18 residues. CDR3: CASSPGEWRAERKETQYF. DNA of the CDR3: TGTGCCAGCAGCCCGGGCGAGTGGAGGGCCGAACGAAAAGAGACCCAGTACTTC.

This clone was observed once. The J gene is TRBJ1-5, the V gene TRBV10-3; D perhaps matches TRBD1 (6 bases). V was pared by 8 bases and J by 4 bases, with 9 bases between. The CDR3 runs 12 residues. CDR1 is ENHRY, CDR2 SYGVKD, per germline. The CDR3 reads CAIGGGNQPQHF. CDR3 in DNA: TGTGCCATCGGGGGCGGGAATCAGCCCCAGCATTTT.

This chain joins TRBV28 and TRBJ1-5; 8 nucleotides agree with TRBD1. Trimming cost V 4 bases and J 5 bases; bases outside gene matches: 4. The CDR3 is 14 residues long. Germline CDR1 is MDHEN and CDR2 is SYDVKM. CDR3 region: CASSSGDRYQPQHF. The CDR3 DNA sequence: TGTGCCAGCAGTTCGGGGGACAGGTATCAGCCCCAGCATTTT.

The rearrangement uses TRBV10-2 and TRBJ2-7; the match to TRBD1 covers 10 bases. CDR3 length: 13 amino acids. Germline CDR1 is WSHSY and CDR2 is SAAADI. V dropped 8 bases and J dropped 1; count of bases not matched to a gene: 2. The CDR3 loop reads CASRTGGSYEQYF. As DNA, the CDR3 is TGCGCCAGCCGGACAGGGGGTTCCTACGAGCAGTACTTC.

This chain's CDR3 is CASSLDGLHTGELFF. The CDR3 DNA sequence: TGTGCCAGCAGCTTAGATGGGCTACACACCGGGGAGCTGTTTTTT. The V call is TRBV11-2, the J call TRBJ2-2; D is uncertain. V lost 0 bases and J lost 3, with 8 bases in between. Germline lookup yields CDR1 SGHAT and CDR2 FQNNGV. The CDR3 runs 15 residues.

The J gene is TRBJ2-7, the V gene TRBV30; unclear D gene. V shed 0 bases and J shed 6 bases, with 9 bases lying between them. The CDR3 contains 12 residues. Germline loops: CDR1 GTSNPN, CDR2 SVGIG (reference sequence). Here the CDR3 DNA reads TGTGCCTGGAGTGTAGGCAGGCTCGAGCAGTACTTC. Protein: CAWSVGRLEQYF.

This CDR3 reads CASLEDRGGQPQHF. CDR3 coding DNA: TGTGCCAGCCTTGAAGACAGGGGTGGGCAGCCCCAGCATTTT. This sequence joins TRBV6-1 and TRBJ1-5; 8 bases align to TRBD1. Germline CDR1 reads MNHNS; CDR2 reads SASEGT. The length of the CDR3 is 14 residues. V was pared by 8 bases and J by 7 bases, with 10 bases of the junction left unmatched.

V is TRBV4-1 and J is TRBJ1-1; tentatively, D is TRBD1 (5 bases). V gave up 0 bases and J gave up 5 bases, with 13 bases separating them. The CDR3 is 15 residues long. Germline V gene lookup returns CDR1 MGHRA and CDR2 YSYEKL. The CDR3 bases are TGCGCCAGCAGCCAAGATCTCCGGGGGACGACTGAAGCTTTCTTT. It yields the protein CASSQDLRGTTEAFF.

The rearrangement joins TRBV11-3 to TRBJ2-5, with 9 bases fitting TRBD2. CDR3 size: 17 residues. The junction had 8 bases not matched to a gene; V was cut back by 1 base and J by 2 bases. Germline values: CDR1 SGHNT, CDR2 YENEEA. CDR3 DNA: TGTGCCAGCAGCTTAGTTATCGGTAGCGGGGGACAAGAGACCCAGTACTTC. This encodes CASSLVIGSGGQETQYF.

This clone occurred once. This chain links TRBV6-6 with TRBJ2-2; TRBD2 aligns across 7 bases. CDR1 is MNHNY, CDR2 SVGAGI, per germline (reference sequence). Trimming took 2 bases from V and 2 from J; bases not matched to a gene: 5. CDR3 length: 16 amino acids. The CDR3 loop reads CASSYPTGGNTGELFF. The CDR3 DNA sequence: TGTGCCAGCAGTTACCCAACGGGAGGAAACACCGGGGAGCTGTTTTTT.

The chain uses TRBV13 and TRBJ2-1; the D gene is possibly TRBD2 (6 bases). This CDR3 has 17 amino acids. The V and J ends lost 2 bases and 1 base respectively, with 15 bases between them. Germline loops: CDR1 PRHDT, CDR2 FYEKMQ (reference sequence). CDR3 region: CASSLTHGSGSYNEQFF. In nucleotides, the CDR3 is TGTGCCAGCAGCTTAACCCACGGGAGCGGGTCCTACAATGAGCAGTTCTTC.

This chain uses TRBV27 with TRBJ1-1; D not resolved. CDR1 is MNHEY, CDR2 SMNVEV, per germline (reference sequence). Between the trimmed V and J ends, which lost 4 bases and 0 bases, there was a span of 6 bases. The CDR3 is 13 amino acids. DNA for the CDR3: TGTGCCAGCAGTTCAGTACTGAACACTGAAGCTTTCTTT. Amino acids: CASSSVLNTEAFF.

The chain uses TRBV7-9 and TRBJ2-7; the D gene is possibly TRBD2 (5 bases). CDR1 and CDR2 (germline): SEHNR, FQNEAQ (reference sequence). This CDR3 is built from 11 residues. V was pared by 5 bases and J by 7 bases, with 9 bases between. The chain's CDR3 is CASSPTGEQYF. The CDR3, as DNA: TGTGCCAGCAGCCCCACGGGGGAGCAGTACTTC.

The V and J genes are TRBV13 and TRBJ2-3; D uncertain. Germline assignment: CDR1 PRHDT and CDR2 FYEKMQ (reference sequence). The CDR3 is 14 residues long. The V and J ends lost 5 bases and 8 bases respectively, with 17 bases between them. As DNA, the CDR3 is TGTGCCAGCAGCCTCCCCTCATACGGCGGTACGCAGTATTTT. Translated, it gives CASSLPSYGGTQYF.

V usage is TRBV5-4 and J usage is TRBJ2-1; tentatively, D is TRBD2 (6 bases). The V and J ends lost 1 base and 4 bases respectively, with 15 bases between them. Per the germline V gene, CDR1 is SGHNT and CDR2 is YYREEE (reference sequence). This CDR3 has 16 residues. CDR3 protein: CASSLPMGTAYNEQFF. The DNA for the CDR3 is TGTGCCAGCAGCTTGCCCATGGGGACTGCATACAATGAGCAGTTCTTC. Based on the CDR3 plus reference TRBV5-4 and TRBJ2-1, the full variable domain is ETGVTQSPTHLIKTRGQQVTLRCSSQSGHNTVSWYQQALGQGPQFIFQYYREEENGRGNFPPRFSGLQFPNYSSELNVNALELDDSALYLCASSLPMGTAYNEQFFGPGTRLTVL.

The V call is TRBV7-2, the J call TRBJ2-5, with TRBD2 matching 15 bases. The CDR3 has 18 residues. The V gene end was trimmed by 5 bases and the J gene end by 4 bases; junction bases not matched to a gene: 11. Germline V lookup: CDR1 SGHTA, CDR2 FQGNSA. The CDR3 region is CASSLTNLGLAGGETQYF. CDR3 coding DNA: TGTGCCAGCAGCCTAACTAACTTGGGACTAGCGGGAGGAGAGACCCAGTACTTC.

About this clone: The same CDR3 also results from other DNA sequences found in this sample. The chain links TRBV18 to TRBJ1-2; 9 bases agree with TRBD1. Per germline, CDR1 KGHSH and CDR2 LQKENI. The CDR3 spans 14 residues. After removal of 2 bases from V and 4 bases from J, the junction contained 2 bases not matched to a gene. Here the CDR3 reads CASSPGQGSYGYTF. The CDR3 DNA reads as TGTGCCAGCTCACCAGGACAGGGGAGCTATGGCTACACCTTC.

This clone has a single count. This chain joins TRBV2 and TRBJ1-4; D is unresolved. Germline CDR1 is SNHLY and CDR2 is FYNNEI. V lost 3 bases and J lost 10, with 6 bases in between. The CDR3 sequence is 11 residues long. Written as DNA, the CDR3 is TGTGCCAGCAGTGATCCCCTAAAACTGTTTTTT. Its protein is CASSDPLKLFF. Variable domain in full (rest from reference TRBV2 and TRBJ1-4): EPEVTQTPSHQVTQMGQEVILRCVPISNHLYFYWYRQILGQKVEFLVSFYNNEISEKSEIFDDQFSVERPDGSNFTLKIRSTKLEDSAMYFCASSDPLKLFFGSGTQLSVL.

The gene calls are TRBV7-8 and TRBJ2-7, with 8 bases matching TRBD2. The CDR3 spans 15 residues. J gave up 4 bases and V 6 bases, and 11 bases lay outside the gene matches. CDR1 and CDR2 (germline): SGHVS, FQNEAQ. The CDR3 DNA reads TGTGCCAGCAGATTAAGCGCGGCTAGCGGGTACGAGCAGTACTTC. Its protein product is CASRLSAASGYEQYF. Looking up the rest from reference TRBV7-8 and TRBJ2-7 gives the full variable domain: GAGVSQSPRYKVAKRGQDVALRCDPISGHVSLFWYQQALGQGPEFLTYFQNEAQLDKSGLPSDRFFAERPEGSVSTLKIQRTQQEDSAVYLCASRLSAASGYEQYFGPGTRLTVT.

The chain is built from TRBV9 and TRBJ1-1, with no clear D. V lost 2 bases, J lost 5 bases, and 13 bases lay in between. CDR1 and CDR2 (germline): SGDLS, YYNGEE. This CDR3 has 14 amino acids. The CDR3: CASSVTLFGTEAFF. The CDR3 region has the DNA TGTGCCAGCAGCGTCACGCTCTTCGGTACTGAAGCTTTCTTT.